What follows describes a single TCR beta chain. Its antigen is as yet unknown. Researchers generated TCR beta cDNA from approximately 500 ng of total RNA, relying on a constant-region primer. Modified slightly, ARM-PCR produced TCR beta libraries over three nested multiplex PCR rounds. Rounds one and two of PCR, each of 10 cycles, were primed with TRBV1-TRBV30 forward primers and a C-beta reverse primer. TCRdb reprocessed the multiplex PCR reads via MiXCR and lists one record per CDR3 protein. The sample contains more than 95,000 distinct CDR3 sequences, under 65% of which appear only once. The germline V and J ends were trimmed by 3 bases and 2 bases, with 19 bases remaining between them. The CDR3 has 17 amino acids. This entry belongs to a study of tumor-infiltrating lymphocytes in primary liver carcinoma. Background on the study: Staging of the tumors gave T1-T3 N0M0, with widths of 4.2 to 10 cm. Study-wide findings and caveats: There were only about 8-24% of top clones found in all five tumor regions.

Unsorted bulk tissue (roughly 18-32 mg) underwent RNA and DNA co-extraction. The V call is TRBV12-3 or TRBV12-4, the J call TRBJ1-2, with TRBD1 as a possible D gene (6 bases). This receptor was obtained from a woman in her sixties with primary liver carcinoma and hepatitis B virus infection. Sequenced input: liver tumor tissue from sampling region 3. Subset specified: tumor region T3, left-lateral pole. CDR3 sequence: CASSFSQAGAQNYGYTF. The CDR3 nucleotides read TGTGCCAGCAGTTTTAGTCAGGCAGGGGCGCAGAACTATGGCTACACCTTC.